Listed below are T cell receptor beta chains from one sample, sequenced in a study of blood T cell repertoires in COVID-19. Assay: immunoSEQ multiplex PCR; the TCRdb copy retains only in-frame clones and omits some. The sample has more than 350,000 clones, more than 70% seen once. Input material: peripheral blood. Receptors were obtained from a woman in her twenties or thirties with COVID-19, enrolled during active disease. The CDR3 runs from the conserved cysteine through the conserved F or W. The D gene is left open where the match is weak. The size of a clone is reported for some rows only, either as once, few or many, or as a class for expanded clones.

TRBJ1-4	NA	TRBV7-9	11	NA	CASSTVEKLFF	TGTGCCAGCAGCACGGTCGAAAAACTGTTTTTT
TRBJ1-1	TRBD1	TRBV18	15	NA	CASSPRGQGATEAFF	TGTGCCAGCTCACCACGTGGACAGGGGGCGACTGAAGCTTTCTTT
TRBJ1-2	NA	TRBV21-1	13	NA	CASSPRGLGGYTF	TGTGCCAGCAGCCCCCGAGGACTCGGGGGCTACACCTTC
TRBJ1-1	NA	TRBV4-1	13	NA	CASSQLTRGEAFF	TGCGCCAGCAGCCAGCTCACAAGGGGTGAAGCTTTCTTT
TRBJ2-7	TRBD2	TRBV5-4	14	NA	CASRRELAGREQYF	TGTGCCAGCAGGAGGGAACTAGCGGGACGCGAGCAGTACTTC
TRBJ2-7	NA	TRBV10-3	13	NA	CAISVQGYYEQYF	TGTGCCATCAGTGTCCAGGGATACTACGAGCAGTACTTC
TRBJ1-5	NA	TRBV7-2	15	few	CASSLALQGSQPQHF	TGTGCCAGCAGCTTAGCGCTGCAGGGAAGTCAGCCCCAGCATTTT
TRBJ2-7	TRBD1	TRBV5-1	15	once	CASRYSGTGAYEQYF	TGCGCCAGCAGATACTCCGGGACAGGGGCCTACGAGCAGTACTTC
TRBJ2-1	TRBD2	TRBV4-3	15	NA	CASSHATSDYNEQFF	TGCGCCAGCAGCCATGCGACTAGCGATTACAATGAGCAGTTCTTC
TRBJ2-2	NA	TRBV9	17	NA	CASSVGLGHPPTGELFF	TGTGCCAGCAGCGTAGGCTTGGGGCACCCTCCCACCGGGGAGCTGTTTTTT
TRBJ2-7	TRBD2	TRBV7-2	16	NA	CASSLEGTRTGYEQYF	TGTGCCAGCAGCTTAGAGGGGACTAGGACCGGGTACGAGCAGTACTTC
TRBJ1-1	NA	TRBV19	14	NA	CASSPPRGWVEAFF	TGTGCCAGTAGCCCCCCCCGAGGGTGGGTTGAAGCTTTCTTT
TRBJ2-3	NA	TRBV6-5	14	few	CASRKGGSTDTQYF	TGTGCCAGCAGAAAGGGGGGGAGCACAGATACGCAGTATTTT
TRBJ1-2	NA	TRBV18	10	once	CASSPIIDTF	TGTGCCAGCTCACCTATTATAGACACCTTC
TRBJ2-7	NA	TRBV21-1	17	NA	CASRSQPSVGTGYEQYF	TGTGCCAGCCGGTCCCAGCCGAGCGTCGGCACCGGCTACGAGCAGTACTTC
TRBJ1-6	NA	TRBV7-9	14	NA	CASTESSYNSPLHF	TGTGCCAGCACCGAGAGCTCCTATAATTCACCCCTCCACTTT
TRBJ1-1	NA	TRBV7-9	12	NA	CASSLGGPEAFF	TGTGCCAGCAGCTTAGGGGGGCCTGAAGCTTTCTTT
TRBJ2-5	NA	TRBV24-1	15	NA	CATSVGRGYGETQYF	TGTGCCACCAGTGTGGGCAGGGGCTACGGAGAGACCCAGTACTTC
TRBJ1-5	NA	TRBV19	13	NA	CASSLSRNQPQHF	TGTGCCAGTAGTCTCTCCAGGAATCAGCCCCAGCATTTT
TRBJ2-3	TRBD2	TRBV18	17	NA	CASSPGLAGGATDTQYF	TGTGCCAGCTCACCAGGGCTAGCGGGAGGTGCCACCGATACGCAGTATTTT
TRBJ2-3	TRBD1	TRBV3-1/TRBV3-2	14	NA	CASRQDRITDTQYF	TGTGCCAGCAGGCAGGACAGGATCACAGATACGCAGTATTTT
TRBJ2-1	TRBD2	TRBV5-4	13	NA	CASSLGERDLLFF	TGTGCCAGCAGCTTGGGGGAGCGGGACCTGCTGTTCTTC
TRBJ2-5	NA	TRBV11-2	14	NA	CASSLLYSQETQYF	TGTGCCAGCAGCTTATTGTACAGTCAAGAGACCCAGTACTTC
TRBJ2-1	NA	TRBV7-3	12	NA	CASSLPAGEQFF	TGTGCCAGCAGCCTACCGGCGGGAGAGCAGTTCTTC
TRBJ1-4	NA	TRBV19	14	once	CASSRGRNNEKLFF	TGTGCCAGTAGCAGAGGTAGGAATAATGAAAAACTGTTTTTT
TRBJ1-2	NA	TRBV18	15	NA	CASSRPTGANYGYTF	TGTGCCAGCTCACGGCCGACAGGAGCTAACTATGGCTACACCTTC
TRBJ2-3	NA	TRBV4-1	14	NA	CASSQDSARDTQYF	TGCGCCAGCAGCCAAGATTCAGCGCGAGATACGCAGTATTTT
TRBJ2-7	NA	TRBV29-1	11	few	CSAGARYEQYF	TGCAGCGCCGGAGCCCGTTACGAGCAGTACTTC
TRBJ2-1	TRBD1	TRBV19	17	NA	CASSIDPGGKPYNEQFF	TGTGCCAGTAGTATAGACCCAGGGGGTAAGCCCTACAATGAGCAGTTCTTC
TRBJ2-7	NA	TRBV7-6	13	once	CASSLEGQGEQYF	TGTGCCAGCAGCTTAGAGGGGCAGGGTGAGCAGTACTTC
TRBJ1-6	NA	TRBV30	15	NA	CAWSVRQAEGSPLHF	TGTGCCTGGAGTGTACGACAGGCAGAAGGTTCACCCCTCCACTTT
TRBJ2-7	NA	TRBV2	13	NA	CASRPTGVYEQYF	TGTGCCAGCAGACCGACTGGAGTGTACGAGCAGTACTTC
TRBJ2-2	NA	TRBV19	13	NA	CASRFSGTGELFF	TGTGCCAGTAGGTTCAGTGGCACCGGGGAGCTGTTTTTT
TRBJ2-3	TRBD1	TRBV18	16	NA	CASSPEDRAMGDTQYF	TGTGCCAGCTCCCCAGAGGACAGGGCAATGGGAGATACGCAGTATTTT
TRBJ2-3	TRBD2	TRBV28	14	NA	CASSLRVAGDTQYF	TGTGCCAGCAGTTTGAGGGTAGCGGGAGATACGCAGTATTTT
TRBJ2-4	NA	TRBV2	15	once	CASSEAGAVKNIQYF	TGTGCCAGCAGTGAAGCGGGAGCGGTCAAAAACATTCAGTACTTC
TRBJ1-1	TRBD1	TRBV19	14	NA	CASGPRQGNTEAFF	TGTGCCAGTGGCCCCCGACAGGGCAACACTGAAGCTTTCTTT
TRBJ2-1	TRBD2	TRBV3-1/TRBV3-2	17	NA	CASSQDPGTSRFHEQFF	TGTGCCAGCAGCCAAGACCCCGGGACTAGCAGGTTCCATGAGCAGTTCTTC
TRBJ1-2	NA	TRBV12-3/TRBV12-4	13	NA	CASSWADQDGYTF	TGTGCCAGCAGTTGGGCCGACCAGGATGGCTACACCTTC
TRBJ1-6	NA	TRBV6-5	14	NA	CASSVDSTGSPLHF	TGTGCCAGCAGCGTGGACAGCACGGGATCACCCCTCCACTTT
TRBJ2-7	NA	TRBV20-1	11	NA	CSAGEFLAEYF	TGCAGTGCTGGGGAGTTCCTCGCGGAGTACTTC
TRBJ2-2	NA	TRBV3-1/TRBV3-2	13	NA	CASSQVRVGELFF	TGTGCCAGCAGCCAAGTCCGGGTCGGGGAGCTGTTTTTT
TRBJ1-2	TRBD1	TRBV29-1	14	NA	CSVEGQGWNYGYTF	TGCAGCGTTGAAGGACAGGGGTGGAATTATGGCTACACCTTC
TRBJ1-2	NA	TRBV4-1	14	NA	CASSHGGTVGGYTF	TGCGCCAGCAGCCACGGGGGAACAGTGGGAGGCTACACCTTC
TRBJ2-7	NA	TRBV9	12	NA	CASSVTGDEQYF	TGTGCCAGCAGCGTAACGGGGGACGAGCAGTACTTC
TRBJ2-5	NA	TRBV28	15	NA	CASSTGTRYWETQYF	TGTGCCAGCAGCACCGGGACACGGTACTGGGAGACCCAGTACTTC
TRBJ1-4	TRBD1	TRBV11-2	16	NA	CASSLDQIRTGEQLFF	TGTGCCAGCAGCTTAGATCAAATCCGGACAGGGGAACAACTGTTTTTT
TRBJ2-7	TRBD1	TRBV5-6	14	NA	CASSLTGGTYEQYF	TGTGCCAGCAGCTTGACAGGGGGAACCTACGAGCAGTACTTC